Listed below are T cell receptor beta chains from one sample, sequenced in a study of beta chain features in type 1 diabetes. TCRdb's copy holds only in-frame clones and misses some; the assay was immunoSEQ multiplex PCR. Here the sample spans 550,000 to 850,000 clones, roughly 12% being singletons. The material sequenced was naive CD4+ T cells from blood. All receptors come from a man between 18 and 29 years old with type 1 diabetes. Both conserved end residues are part of each CDR3. A D gene is named only where the DNA matches it firmly. The size entry is marked missing in some rows and otherwise reads once, few, many or a size class.

V gene	clone size	D gene	J gene	CDR3 protein	CDR3 DNA
TRBV6-1	NA	NA	TRBJ2-7	CASSEAYHYEQYF	TGTGCCAGCAGTGAAGCCTACCACTACGAGCAGTACTTC
TRBV27	NA	TRBD1	TRBJ1-2	CASSLTGVILGYTF	TGTGCCAGCAGTTTAACAGGGGTAATCTTGGGCTACACCTTC
TRBV7-2	few	NA	TRBJ2-3	CASSLWDSSTDTQYF	TGTGCCAGCAGCCTATGGGACTCAAGCACAGATACGCAGTATTTT
TRBV28	NA	NA	TRBJ1-5	CASSSTQGWGQPQHF	TGTGCCAGCAGTTCGACCCAGGGCTGGGGGCAGCCCCAGCATTTT
TRBV6-6	NA	NA	TRBJ1-6	CASSLGRNNSPLHF	TGTGCCAGCAGCCTGGGACGGAATAATTCACCCCTCCACTTT
TRBV19	few	TRBD1	TRBJ2-1	CASGQGSLPYNEQFF	TGTGCCAGTGGACAGGGTTCCTTACCCTACAATGAGCAGTTCTTC
TRBV27	few	NA	TRBJ2-6	CASREGGSGANVLTF	TGTGCCAGCAGAGAAGGAGGCTCTGGGGCCAACGTCCTGACTTTC
TRBV18	few	NA	TRBJ1-1	CASSPQGWTEAFF	TGTGCCAGCTCACCCCAAGGATGGACTGAAGCTTTCTTT
TRBV10-2	few	TRBD2	TRBJ2-7	CASSRGGRGSSYEQYF	TGCGCCAGCAGCCGTGGCGGGCGGGGGAGCTCCTACGAGCAGTACTTC
TRBV6-6	NA	NA	TRBJ1-2	CASSMQDYGYTF	TGTGCCAGCAGCATGCAAGACTATGGCTACACCTTC
TRBV6-1	NA	NA	TRBJ2-7	CASRRALSYEQYF	TGTGCCAGCAGAAGAGCCCTCTCCTACGAGCAGTACTTC
TRBV7-6	few	NA	TRBJ1-1	CASTRSGVADTEAFF	TGTGCCAGCACCCGTAGTGGGGTGGCCGACACTGAAGCTTTCTTT
TRBV19	NA	TRBD1	TRBJ2-7	CASSRPGQGMNEQYF	TGTGCCAGTAGCCGTCCGGGACAGGGAATGAACGAGCAGTACTTC
TRBV10-3	few	NA	TRBJ1-5	CAIKDSIDGNQPQHF	TGTGCCATCAAGGACAGCATTGATGGCAATCAGCCCCAGCATTTT
TRBV7-9	NA	NA	TRBJ1-2	CASSLVASSYGYTF	TGTGCCAGCAGCTTAGTGGCATCTTCCTATGGCTACACCTTC
TRBV30	NA	NA	TRBJ2-7	CAWSVGYEQYF	TGTGCCTGGAGTGTGGGGTACGAGCAGTACTTC
TRBV10-3	NA	NA	TRBJ2-3	CAITGGTGTDTQYF	TGTGCCATCACGGGCGGTACGGGCACAGATACGCAGTATTTT
TRBV6-4	NA	NA	TRBJ2-2	CASSDRGTGELFF	TGTGCCAGCAGTGACAGGGGTACCGGGGAGCTGTTTTTT
TRBV6-6	NA	NA	TRBJ2-7	CASSYGETYEQYF	TGTGCCAGCAGTTACGGCGAAACCTACGAGCAGTACTTC
TRBV5-1	few	NA	TRBJ2-1	CASSLDRALNNEQFF	TGCGCCAGCAGCTTGGACAGGGCTCTAAACAATGAGCAGTTCTTC
TRBV5-6	NA	NA	TRBJ2-7	CASSPPWVDPSYEQYF	TGTGCCAGCAGCCCTCCTTGGGTCGACCCGAGCTACGAGCAGTACTTC